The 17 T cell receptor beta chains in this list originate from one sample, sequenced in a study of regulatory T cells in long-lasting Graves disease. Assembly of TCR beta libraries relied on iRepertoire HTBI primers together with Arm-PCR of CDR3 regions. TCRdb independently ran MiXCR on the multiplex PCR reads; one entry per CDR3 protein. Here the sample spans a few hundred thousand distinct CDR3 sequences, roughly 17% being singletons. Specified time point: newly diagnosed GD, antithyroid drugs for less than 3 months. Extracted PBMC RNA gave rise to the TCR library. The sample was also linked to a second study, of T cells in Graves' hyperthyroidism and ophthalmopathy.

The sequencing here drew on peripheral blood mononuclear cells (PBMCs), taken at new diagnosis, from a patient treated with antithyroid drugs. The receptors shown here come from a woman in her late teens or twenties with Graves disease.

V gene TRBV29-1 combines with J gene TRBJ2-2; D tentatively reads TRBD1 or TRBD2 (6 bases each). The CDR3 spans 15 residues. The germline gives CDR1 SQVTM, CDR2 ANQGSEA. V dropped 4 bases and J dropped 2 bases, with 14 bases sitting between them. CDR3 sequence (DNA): TGCAGCGTTGTCCGGGGGCAATCAAACACCGGGGAGCTGTTTTTT. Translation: CSVVRGQSNTGELFF.

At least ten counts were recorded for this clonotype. CDR3 in DNA: TGTGCCATCAGTGAGACTAGCGGGAGGACCTACGAGCAGTACTTC. Residues: CAISETSGRTYEQYF. The V call is TRBV10-3, the J call TRBJ2-7; 12 positions match TRBD2. With V trimmed by 2 bases and J by 2 bases, 1 base remained unmatched. Germline assignment: CDR1 ENHRY and CDR2 SYGVKD. This CDR3 contains 15 residues.

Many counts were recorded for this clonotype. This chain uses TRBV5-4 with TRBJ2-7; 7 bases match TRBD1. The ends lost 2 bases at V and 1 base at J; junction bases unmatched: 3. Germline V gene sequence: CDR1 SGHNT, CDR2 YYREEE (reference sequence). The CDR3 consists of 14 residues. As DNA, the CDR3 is TGTGCCAGCAGCTTACCGGGACAGTCCTACGAGCAGTACTTC. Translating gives CASSLPGQSYEQYF.

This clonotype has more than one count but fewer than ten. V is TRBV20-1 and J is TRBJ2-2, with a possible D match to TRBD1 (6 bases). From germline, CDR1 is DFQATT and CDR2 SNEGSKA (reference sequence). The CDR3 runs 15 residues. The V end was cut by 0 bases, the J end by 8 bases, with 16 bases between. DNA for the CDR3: TGCAGTGCTAGAGATCCCTCAGGGGCACCGGGGGAGCTGTTTTTT. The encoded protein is CSARDPSGAPGELFF.

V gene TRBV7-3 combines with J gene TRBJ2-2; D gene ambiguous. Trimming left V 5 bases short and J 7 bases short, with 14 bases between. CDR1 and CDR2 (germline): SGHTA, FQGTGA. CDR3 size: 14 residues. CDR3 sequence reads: CASSIEASGGELFF. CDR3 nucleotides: TGTGCCAGCAGCATAGAGGCTTCGGGCGGGGAGCTGTTTTTT.

The CDR3 reads CASSPLQTLYEQYF. DNA of the CDR3: TGTGCCAGCTCACCACTCCAGACCCTCTACGAGCAGTACTTC. This chain joins TRBV7-9 and TRBJ2-7; the D is unclear. The V gene lost 8 bases and the J gene lost 3 bases, with 17 bases spanning the gap. Germline-derived CDR1 and CDR2 are SEHNR and FQNEAQ (reference sequence). The CDR3 is made up of 14 amino acids.

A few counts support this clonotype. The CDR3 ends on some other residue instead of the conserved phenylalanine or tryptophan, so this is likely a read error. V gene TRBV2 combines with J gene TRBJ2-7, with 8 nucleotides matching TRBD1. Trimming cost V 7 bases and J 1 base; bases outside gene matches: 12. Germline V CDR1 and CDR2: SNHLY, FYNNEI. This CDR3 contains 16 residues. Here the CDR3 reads CASIDVTGQESYEQYL. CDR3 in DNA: TGTGCCAGCATAGACGTAACGGGACAGGAATCCTACGAGCAGTACCTC.

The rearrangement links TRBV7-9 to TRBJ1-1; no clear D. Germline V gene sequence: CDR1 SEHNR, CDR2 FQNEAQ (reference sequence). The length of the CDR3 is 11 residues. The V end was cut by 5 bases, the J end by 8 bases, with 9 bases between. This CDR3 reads CASSQRAEAFF. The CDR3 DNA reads TGTGCCAGCAGCCAACGGGCCGAAGCTTTCTTT.

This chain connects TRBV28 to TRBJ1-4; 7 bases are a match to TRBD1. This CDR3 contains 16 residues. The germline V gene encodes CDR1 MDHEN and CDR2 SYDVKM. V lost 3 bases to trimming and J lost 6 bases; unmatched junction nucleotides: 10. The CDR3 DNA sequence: TGTGCCAGCAGTTTTTTCAACAGGGGCGGTGATGAAAAACTGTTTTTT. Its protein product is CASSFFNRGGDEKLFF.

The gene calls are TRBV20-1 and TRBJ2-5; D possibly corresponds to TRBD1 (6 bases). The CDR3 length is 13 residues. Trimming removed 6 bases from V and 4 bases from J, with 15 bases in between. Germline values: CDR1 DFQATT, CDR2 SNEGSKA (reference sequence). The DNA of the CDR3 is TGCAGTGCCCCACGCCAGGGGTTAGAGACCCAGTACTTC. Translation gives CSAPRQGLETQYF.

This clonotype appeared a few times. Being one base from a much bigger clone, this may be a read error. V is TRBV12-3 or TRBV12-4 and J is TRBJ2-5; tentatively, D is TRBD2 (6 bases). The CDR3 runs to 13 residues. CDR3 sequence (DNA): TGTGCCAGCAGTTTCGGGGGACTTGAGACCCAGTGCTTC. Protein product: CASSFGGLETQCF.

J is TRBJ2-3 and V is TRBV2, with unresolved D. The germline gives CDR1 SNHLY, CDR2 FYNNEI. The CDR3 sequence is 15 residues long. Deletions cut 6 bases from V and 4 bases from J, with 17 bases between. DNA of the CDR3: TGTGCCAGCAGCCGTGGAAATTCCCCCGCAGATACGCAGTATTTT. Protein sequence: CASSRGNSPADTQYF.

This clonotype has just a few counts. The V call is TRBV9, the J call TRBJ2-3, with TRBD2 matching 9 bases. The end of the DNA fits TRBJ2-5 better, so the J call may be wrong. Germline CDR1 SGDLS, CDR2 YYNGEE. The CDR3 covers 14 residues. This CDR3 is CASSEGTSWETQYF. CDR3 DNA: TGTGCCAGCAGCGAAGGGACTAGCTGGGAGACCCAGTACTTC.

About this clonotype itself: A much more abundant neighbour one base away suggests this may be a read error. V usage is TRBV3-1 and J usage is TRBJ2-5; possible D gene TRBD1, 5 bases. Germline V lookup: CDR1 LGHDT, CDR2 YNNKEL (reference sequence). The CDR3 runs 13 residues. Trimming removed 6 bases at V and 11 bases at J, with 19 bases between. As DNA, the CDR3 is TGTGCCAGCAGGGCAGGGCAAAGCAATGAGCAGTACTTC. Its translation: CASRAGQSNEQYF.

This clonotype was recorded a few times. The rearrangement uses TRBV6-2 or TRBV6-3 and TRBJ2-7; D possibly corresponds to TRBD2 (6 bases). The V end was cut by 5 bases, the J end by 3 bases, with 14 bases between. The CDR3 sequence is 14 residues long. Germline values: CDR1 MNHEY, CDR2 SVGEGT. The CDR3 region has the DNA TGTGCCAGCAGTCCATCGAGGAGGGACTACGAGCAGTACTTC. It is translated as CASSPSRRDYEQYF.

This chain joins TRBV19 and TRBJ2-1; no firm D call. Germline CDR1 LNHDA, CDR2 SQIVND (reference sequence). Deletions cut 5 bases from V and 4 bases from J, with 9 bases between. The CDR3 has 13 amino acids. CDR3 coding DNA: TGTGCCAGTAGTTCTTACAGATACAATGAGCAGTTCTTC. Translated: CASSSYRYNEQFF.

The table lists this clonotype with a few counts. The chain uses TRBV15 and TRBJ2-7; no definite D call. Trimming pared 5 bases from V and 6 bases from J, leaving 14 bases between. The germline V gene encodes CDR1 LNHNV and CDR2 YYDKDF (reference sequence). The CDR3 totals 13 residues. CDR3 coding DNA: TGTGCCACCAGCGGTCAGGCCCCCGCCGAGCAGTACTTC. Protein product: CATSGQAPAEQYF.